This TCR beta chain was captured by sequencing in a study of blood T cell repertoires in COVID-19 (dated by TCRdb to 2020 to 2021). About the investigation overall: Samples covering the acute and convalescent phases of COVID-19 were provided by collaborators in the United States, Italy and Spain. The material from the prospective study consisted of cDNA or gDNA derived from T cells, B-cell-depleted T cells, or PBMCs. The dataset comprised deeply sampled blood TCRbeta repertoires from subjects exposed to, actively infected with, or recovered from COVID-19. The repertoires were released in a freely available public database intended as a resource for research on the immune response to SARS-CoV-2. The samples were drawn from the first 160 participants of the ongoing ImmuneRACE study and from 1,254 subjects provided by 6 global collaborators. The sample metadata nearly always contained a de-identified subject ID, COVID-19 status, age in years and sex. Where available, HLA class I and class II types were obtained from metadata supplied by the sample provider rather than from assay-based typing. The paper's findings and limits, for the study overall: Clinical and demographic metadata were provided uncurated, with the amount varying by source and participant.

Whole blood was collected in K2EDTA tubes by collaborating institutions according to the institutions' own protocols. For TCRbeta analysis, collaborators shipped samples in one of three forms: frozen whole blood, isolated PBMCs, or DNA extracted from either of those sample types. The CDR3 goes from the cysteine to the phenylalanine over 16 residues. The kept DNA is CDR3 alone, 48 bases in frame from the first base. V ends up 4 bases short and J 6 bases short, with an unmatched junction base count of 6. Reading the germline V gene (reference sequence) gives CDR1 LGHDT and CDR2 YNNKEL. TCRbeta CDR3 regions were amplified from genomic DNA by means of the immunoSEQ Assay, a bias-controlled multiplex PCR. For the original study's pipeline: The number of nucleated cells in each sample was estimated by amplification of reference gene primers within the assay. To quantify the absolute abundance of each unique TCRbeta CDR3 rearrangement, sequence reads were collapsed and filtered. For each sample, productive Simpson clonality was calculated as the square root of Simpson's diversity index across productive rearrangements. TCRdb limited this immuneACCESS table to in-frame rearrangements with V and J called. A share of clones is missing; checked studies link under half to unresolved V genes, and the rest is unexplained. From that table come the V and J calls and clone size; the DNA was used to work out D and trimming. Present in this sample are roughly 80,000 clones, around 82% of which were seen just once. The top ten clones comprise about a fifth of the sample.

About this clone: Its antigen is not yet known. No clone much larger than this one lies a single base away; base qualities are absent.

Sample: peripheral blood. In this chain, TRBV3-1 (or the pseudogene TRBV3-2) is recombined with TRBJ2-1; the junction holds 13 bases that match TRBD2. This receptor was identified in a human donor in a cohort sampled during active COVID-19. CDR3 region: CASSLLAGGRSNEQFF. At the DNA level, the sequence is TGTGCCAGCAGCCTACTAGCGGGGGGGAGAAGCAATGAGCAGTTCTTC.